These T cell receptor beta chains were read from a single sample in a study of blood T cell repertoires in COVID-19. Using immunoSEQ multiplex PCR, the repertoire was profiled, and TCRdb retains in-frame clones only, with some absent. The table lists roughly 100,000 clones, 75% to 85% of them singletons. Sequencing was carried out using peripheral blood. These receptor sequences come from a man at least 80 years old with COVID-19, enrolled during active disease. Each CDR3 is given without its conserved first and last residue.

J gene	V gene	CDR3 protein
TRBJ2-7	TRBV5-8	ASSPAYEQY
TRBJ2-7	TRBV7-8	ASSQTGGSPYEQY
TRBJ2-1	TRBV6-2/TRBV6-3	ASSYPTNYNEQF
TRBJ2-2	TRBV28	ASSSENTGELF
TRBJ1-2	TRBV21-1	ASSTLGQGDNYGYT
TRBJ1-2	TRBV2	ASRGQGNNYGYT
TRBJ2-1	TRBV5-1	ASSLAGEGYEQF
TRBJ1-1	TRBV28	ASSNPGVNTEAF
TRBJ2-1	TRBV19	ASRRSTSGTENEQF
TRBJ1-1	TRBV30	AWTEVMNTEAF
TRBJ1-1	TRBV19	ASSSFDRSYMAF
TRBJ1-3	TRBV2	ASREPYSGNTIY
TRBJ2-7	TRBV6-2/TRBV6-3	ASSRDRGYEQY
TRBJ1-1	TRBV7-2	ASSLVELGFGGTEAF
TRBJ1-1	TRBV5-4	ASSGQGNTEAF
TRBJ2-3	TRBV5-5	ASSLVKVAGGDTQY
TRBJ1-5	TRBV19	ASSMPDRGSKH
TRBJ2-7	TRBV18	ASSPWDNYEQY
TRBJ2-5	TRBV9	ASSAGAGFQETQY
TRBJ1-4	TRBV4-3	ASSSQTSSLELF
TRBJ2-7	TRBV5-1	ASRTFTSYEQY
TRBJ2-3	TRBV29-1	SVERPAGDTQY
TRBJ2-2	TRBV29-1	SVTSGSSMYTGELF
TRBJ1-1	TRBV9	ASSVDPGIPPMNTEAF
TRBJ2-7	TRBV5-4	ASSSGLAGSPYEQY
TRBJ1-3	TRBV5-1	ASSLAGYGNTIY
TRBJ2-3	TRBV10-3	ATRTSGQGGDTQY
TRBJ2-7	TRBV5-1	ASSLAGRPSSYEQY
TRBJ2-7	TRBV3-1/TRBV3-2	ASSQDLTAGSSYEQY
TRBJ1-2	TRBV30	AWSRRAGARGGYT
TRBJ1-2	TRBV6-5	ASSYSRQGSYGYT
TRBJ2-4	TRBV6-4	ANNPRTREDKNIQY
TRBJ2-2	TRBV9	ASSPGVAGVRNTGELF
TRBJ2-1	TRBV7-9	AIDRGFPYNEQF
TRBJ1-1	TRBV28	ASRKRGPTEAF
TRBJ2-1	TRBV12-2	ASRPPRTSGRSSSYNEQF
TRBJ2-2	TRBV7-9	ASSTLTGGRGTGELF
TRBJ2-7	TRBV18	ASSPRDRAHEQY
TRBJ1-6	TRBV28	ASRLPYGLGNSPLH
TRBJ1-1	TRBV7-3	ASSVQMNTEAF
TRBJ1-4	TRBV5-1	ASSPTGGVEEKLF
TRBJ1-3	TRBV27	ASSFRSSGNTIY
TRBJ2-2	TRBV4-3	ASSHPFSGEQNTGELF
TRBJ2-7	TRBV27	ASSLNRVYEQY
TRBJ2-6	TRBV4-2	ASSKDREHGANVLT
TRBJ2-1	TRBV5-1	ASSPGPTGNYNEQF
TRBJ1-6	TRBV30	AWSVPRSSYNSPLH
TRBJ2-7	TRBV10-2	ASSDWAGGSYEQY
TRBJ2-7	TRBV2	ARRTSGSYEQY
TRBJ2-7	TRBV3-1/TRBV3-2	ASSRREVTYEQY
TRBJ1-1	TRBV7-8	ASSTRQGDTEAF
TRBJ1-3	TRBV19	ASSIGVYSGNTIY